The clone carrying this TCR beta chain was found once. Produced via immunoSEQ multiplex PCR; TCRdb's table is partial and in-frame only. The repertoire holds about 250,000 clones, with about 85% as singletons. These data are taken from a study of blood T cell repertoires in COVID-19. V lost 6 bases to trimming and J lost 6 bases, with 21 bases between them. Germline V gene lookup returns CDR1 MNHEY and CDR2 SVGAGI. The CDR3 length is 15 residues. This chain uses TRBV6-5 with TRBJ2-7; D may be TRBD2 (6 bases). The material sequenced was PBMCs or T cells enriched from blood (not recorded which). This receptor was taken from a woman aged 45 to 65 who had recovered from COVID-19. This CDR3 is CASSPMGRGSSEQYF. The DNA for the CDR3 is TGTGCCAGCAGCCCCATGGGTCGGGGGAGCTCCGAGCAGTACTTC.